The present TCR beta chain was sequenced within a study of early stage breast cancer tumors (dated by TCRdb to the late 2010s). Concerning the study at large: Of the roughly 17 invasive breast tumors, roughly 12 were found to be estrogen receptor-positive, progesterone receptor-positive and HER2-negative. Of the roughly twelve ER+/PR+/HER2- tumors, eight were classified as invasive ductal carcinomas and four as invasive lobular carcinomas. A read coverage of roughly 10-fold per sample was achieved on average. Across all samples, about 2.9 million templates representing approximately 1 million unique clonotypes were detected.

On this clone: No antigen is known for it. The record has no base qualities; no much larger clone is one base away.

Every sample was amplified as two independent genomic DNA replicates, using roughly 0.5 ug for blood and approximately 1.5 ug for tumor or normal breast. TCRB sequencing of genomic DNA was carried out with the ImmunoSeq Intro kit according to the manufacturer's instructions. The multiplex PCR ran for roughly 29 cycles using proprietary primers and spike-in control sequences for absolute quantification. Single-end 150-bp reads were used to sequence an 87-bp fragment spanning the CDR3 plus the flanking V and J genes. Each lane of an Illumina MiSeq running version 3.0 chemistry carried seven multiplexed samples, with two replicates apiece. The authors' analysis ran thus. Raw data were processed by the vendor's proprietary pipeline, with both replicates merged into one result per sample. To define clonotypes, the study grouped productive rearrangements that shared the V-gene family, CDR3 amino acid sequence and J-gene segment. To compute clonality, the normalized Shannon entropy (Pielou evenness) of TCRB abundances was subtracted from 1. To estimate T cell density, the total number of templates was divided by the input cell count, which was inferred from how much DNA went in. Recon with default parameters was used to estimate total repertoire diversity and clonality. A clonotype counted as tumor-enriched if its abundance in tumor exceeded 0.1% and was at least 32-fold higher than its abundance in normal breast. In its TCRdb copy, this immuneACCESS table keeps in-frame sequences only and misses some clones. Where compared with another copy, unresolved V genes explain less than half of these, and the others have no known cause. V, J and clone size were drawn from that table, and D and trimming were deduced from the DNA. For this sample the table gives just over 50,000 clones, of which more than 70% were detected only once. The top ten clonotypes cover 3% to 3.5% of the sample.

The study profiled bulk TCR beta-chain repertoires in matched peripheral blood, tumor and adjacent normal breast tissue taken from approximately 15 patients with early-stage breast cancer. Before surgery, about 5-10 mL of whole blood was collected into EDTA tubes and then processed within 2 hours. Peripheral blood mononuclear cells were isolated by Ficoll-Paque centrifugation in SepMate-50 tubes. PBMCs were cryopreserved in aliquots of about 1.8 to 4.5 million cells in roughly 90% FBS with about 10% DMSO and kept in liquid nitrogen. The Qiagen AllPrep DNA/RNA Mini kit was used to extract genomic DNA. The V and J ends are trimmed by 0 bases and 2 bases, leaving 11 bases between them. According to the germline V gene, CDR1 reads SGHVS and CDR2 reads FQNEAQ. The CDR3 covers 15 residues, taking in both the cysteine and the phenylalanine. Kept here is only the CDR3 DNA, which spans 45 bases and is read in frame from base 1.

On the study overall, not on this receptor specifically: Repertoires from blood and normal breast were more alike than repertoires from blood and tumor, and in about 85% of the 16 patients, comparing each tissue with blood separated tumor from normal. Chain pairing and functional markers such as CD4, CD8 and FOXP3 were not captured by bulk genomic DNA sequencing of unsorted cells. Enriched TCRB sequences shared across patients were mostly commonly generated sequences, unlikely to play an important role in the tumor microenvironment. Tumors showed about 2.3-fold higher T cell density and higher clonality than adjacent normal breast tissue. Because the cohort was small, a breakdown by tumor subtype could not be done.

This sequence uses TRBV7-8 and TRBJ2-7; confidence is insufficient to name the D gene. Input material: blood. The sequence was collected from a person aged 40 to 49 with breast cancer. CDR3 loop: CASSLALIGPYEQYF. In nucleotide form, the sequence is TGTGCCAGCAGCTTAGCGCTTATAGGACCCTACGAGCAGTACTTC.